These 14 T cell receptor beta chains came from one sample sequenced in a study of OX40 agonist ivuxolimab in advanced cancers. Produced via immunoSEQ multiplex PCR; TCRdb's table is partial and in-frame only. The sample shows tens of thousands of clones, around 83% of them seen only once. Sequencing was performed on CD4+ or CD8+ T cells sorted from blood, taken in a trial of the OX40 agonist ivuxolimab. These receptors were obtained from an adult with an advanced solid tumor such as melanoma, head and neck, liver or kidney cancer.

The V gene is TRBV2, the J gene TRBJ2-5, with 8 positions matching TRBD2. The CDR3 has 17 residues. The ends lost 2 bases at V and 4 bases at J; junction bases unmatched: 12. Germline CDR1 is SNHLY and CDR2 is FYNNEI. CDR3 nucleotide sequence: TGTGCCAGCAGTGAACCGCTGGTAGCGGGATCTGGAGAGACCCAGTACTTC. As protein: CASSEPLVAGSGETQYF.

This clone was seen only once. V and J are TRBV9 and TRBJ2-7; D is unclear. CDR3 length: 14 residues. V was shortened by 0 bases and J by 2 bases, with 9 bases between the two germline ends. The germline V gene encodes CDR1 SGDLS and CDR2 YYNGEE. DNA of the CDR3: TGTGCCAGCAGCGTAGTCGACATCACCTACGAGCAGTACTTC. It is translated as CASSVVDITYEQYF. Combining the CDR3 with reference TRBV9 and TRBJ2-7 gives the whole variable domain DSGVTQTPKHLITATGQRVTLRCSPRSGDLSVYWYQQSLDQGLQFLIQYYNGEERAKGNILERFSAQQFPDLHSELNLSSLELGDSALYFCASSVVDITYEQYFGPGTRLTVT.

V gene TRBV27 combines with J gene TRBJ1-5; no clear D gene. The V end lost 4 bases, the J end lost 0 bases, and 16 bases lay between the germline ends. The V gene's germline CDR1 is MNHEY and CDR2 SMNVEV (reference sequence). This CDR3 spans 17 amino acids. CDR3 in DNA: TGTGCCAGCAGTTCGCTCAGTTCGACTGGTAGCAATCAGCCCCAGCATTTT. This gives the protein CASSSLSSTGSNQPQHF.

The chain links TRBV10-3 to TRBJ2-3, with D perhaps being TRBD1 or TRBD2 (5 bases each). CDR3 length: 14 amino acids. The germline V gene has CDR1 ENHRY and CDR2 SYGVKD. The V end lost 7 bases, the J end lost 0 bases, and 11 bases lay between the germline ends. In nucleotides, the CDR3 is TGTGCCATCACAGAGGGGCAGAGCACAGATACGCAGTATTTT. It is translated as CAITEGQSTDTQYF.

This chain joins TRBV7-5 and TRBJ2-1; the D call of TRBD1 is as the table states it, not checked on the DNA. TRBV7-5 is a recognized pseudogene. The CDR3 spans 16 residues. CDR3 nucleotide sequence: TGTGCCAGCAGCGACACCTTTGACAGTGTGTACAATGAGCAGTTCTTC. Translation gives CASSDTFDSVYNEQFF.

The rearrangement uses TRBV5-1 and TRBJ2-4; D gene unclear. The germline V and J ends were trimmed by 7 bases and 0 bases, with 17 bases remaining between them. This CDR3 has 16 amino acids. Germline CDR1 SGHRS, CDR2 YFSETQ. The CDR3 coding sequence is TGCGCCAGCCCTAAACCCCCCGGGCTAGCCAAAAACATTCAGTACTTC. Protein sequence: CASPKPPGLAKNIQYF.

The chain combines TRBV4-2 with TRBJ1-1, with TRBD1 as a possible D gene (6 bases). The CDR3 runs to 15 residues. V lost 2 bases and J lost 3, with 13 bases in between. Per the germline V gene, CDR1 is LGHNA and CDR2 is YNFKEQ. CDR3 region: CASSQIQGRDTEAFF. CDR3 coding DNA: TGTGCCAGCAGCCAAATACAGGGCCGGGACACTGAAGCTTTCTTT.

The J gene is TRBJ2-3, the V gene TRBV7-3; 8 positions match TRBD2. The CDR3 runs to 18 residues. V lost 5 bases to trimming and J lost 0 bases; unmatched junction nucleotides: 13. Germline V gene lookup returns CDR1 SGHTA and CDR2 FQGTGA. In DNA form, the CDR3 reads TGTGCCAGCAGCGACGGGGGGGTAGCTAGCGTTAGCACAGATACGCAGTATTTT. Its protein is CASSDGGVASVSTDTQYF.

The chain carries TRBV19 and TRBJ1-2; the match to TRBD1 covers 8 bases. J was trimmed by 1 base and V by 5 bases; bases with no gene match: 9. The CDR3 has 16 residues. Germline CDR1 and CDR2: LNHDA and SQIVND (reference sequence). The CDR3: CASSLSTGDFNYGYTF. CDR3 nucleotides: TGTGCCAGTAGTCTCTCGACAGGGGACTTTAACTATGGCTACACCTTC.

This chain joins TRBV5-4 and TRBJ2-1; the match to TRBD1 covers 9 bases. Germline values: CDR1 SGHNT, CDR2 YYREEE (reference sequence). The CDR3 is 15 residues long. The junction had 10 bases not matched to a gene; V was cut back by 4 bases and J by 8 bases. CDR3 nucleotides: TGTGCCAGCAGCGGAGGGACAGGGAGATTCGATGAGCAGTTCTTC. Encoded protein: CASSGGTGRFDEQFF. Filled out from reference TRBV5-4 and TRBJ2-1, the complete variable domain reads ETGVTQSPTHLIKTRGQQVTLRCSSQSGHNTVSWYQQALGQGPQFIFQYYREEENGRGNFPPRFSGLQFPNYSSELNVNALELDDSALYLCASSGGTGRFDEQFFGPGTRLTVL.

The V gene is TRBV6-5, the J gene TRBJ2-7; D possibly corresponds to TRBD1 (5 bases). The CDR3 has 13 amino acids. CDR1 and CDR2 from the germline V gene are MNHEY and SVGAGI. V was clipped by 6 bases and J by 4 bases, with 13 bases between them. CDR3 nucleotides: TGTGCCAGCAGCTCAGCCAGGGTTTACGAGCAGTACTTC. Translated, it gives CASSSARVYEQYF.

This chain uses TRBV29-1 with TRBJ2-7; 10 bases fit TRBD1. This CDR3 region has 14 residues. The J segment lost 7 bases and the V segment lost 6 bases, leaving 12 bases of the junction unmatched. The V gene's germline CDR1 is SQVTM and CDR2 ANQGSEA. The CDR3 loop reads CSVPTDWDRGEQYF. The CDR3 nucleotides are TGCAGCGTCCCCACCGACTGGGACAGGGGTGAGCAGTACTTC.

V is TRBV5-8 and J is TRBJ2-3, with 8 bases that match TRBD1. J gave up 0 bases and V 0 bases, and 6 bases lay outside the gene matches. CDR3 length equals 17 residues. The germline V gene has CDR1 SGHTS and CDR2 YDEGEE. Written as DNA, the CDR3 is TGTGCCAGCAGCTTGGTCTCAGGGGGCGGTAGCACAGATACGCAGTATTTT. Protein product: CASSLVSGGGSTDTQYF.

The J gene is TRBJ2-3, the V gene TRBV4-3; D is unresolved. The CDR3 runs to 15 residues. V was trimmed by 0 bases and J by 0 bases, leaving 7 bases between them. Germline lookup yields CDR1 LGHNA and CDR2 YSLEER. The CDR3 spells CASSQEWVSTDTQYF. The CDR3 bases are TGCGCCAGCAGCCAAGAGTGGGTTAGCACAGATACGCAGTATTTT.